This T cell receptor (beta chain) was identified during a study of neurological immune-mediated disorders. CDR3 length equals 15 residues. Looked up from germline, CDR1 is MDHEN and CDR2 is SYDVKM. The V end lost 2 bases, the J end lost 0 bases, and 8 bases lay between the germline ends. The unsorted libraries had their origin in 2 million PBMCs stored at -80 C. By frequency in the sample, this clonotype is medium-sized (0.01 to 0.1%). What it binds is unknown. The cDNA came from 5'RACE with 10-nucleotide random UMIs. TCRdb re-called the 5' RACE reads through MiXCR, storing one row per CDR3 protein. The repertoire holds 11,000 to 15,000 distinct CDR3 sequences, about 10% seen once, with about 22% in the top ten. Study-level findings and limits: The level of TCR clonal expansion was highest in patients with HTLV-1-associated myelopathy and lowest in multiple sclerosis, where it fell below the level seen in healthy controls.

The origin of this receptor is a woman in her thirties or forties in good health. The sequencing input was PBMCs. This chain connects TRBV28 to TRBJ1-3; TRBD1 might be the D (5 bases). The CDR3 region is CASSLPGTSGNTIYF. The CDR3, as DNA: TGTGCCAGCAGTTTACCAGGGACCTCTGGAAACACCATATATTTT.